This TCR beta chain was found in a study of blood T cell repertoires in COVID-19. Study in general: Both acute and convalescent COVID-19 samples were obtained from the United States, Italy and Spain. PBMCs, B-cell-depleted T cells, or T cells were the source of the cDNA or gDNA that made up the material.

This clone was seen just once. In the original workflow: Nucleated cell number was recorded as an estimate derived from reference gene primer amplification. Repertoires were generated with immunoSEQ multiplex PCR, while TCRdb's copy carries only in-frame clones and drops some. V and J calls and clone size are given by that table; D and trimming were obtained from the DNA. The sample contains about 86,000 clones, about 89% of which appear only once. Germline CDR1 is SGDLS and CDR2 is YYNGEE. V lost 0 bases and J lost 7, with 13 bases in between. The CDR3 has 15 residues. This clonotype originated in a human donor in a cohort sampled during active COVID-19. The specimen sequenced was peripheral blood. This chain joins TRBV9 and TRBJ1-4; tentative D call: TRBD1 (5 bases). CDR3 bases: TGTGCCAGCAGCGTAGGGGTAGGCCAGGGTGAAAAACTGTTTTTT. It encodes CASSVGVGQGEKLFF.